This TCR beta chain was sequenced in a study of response to subunit inactivated influenza vaccine listed by TCRdb under 2018. Background on the whole study: Deep quantitative T cell receptor repertoire profiling was used in the study to track responses to a trivalent subunit inactivated influenza vaccine. Overall study results and their limits: The authors suggested that each seasonal influenza vaccination may recruit only a limited number of new T cells.

Receptor amplification or capture employed RT-PCR. Sequenced on an Illumina HiSeq 2500. Starting from the raw public reads, TCRdb applied fastp trimming at Q25, assembled clones with MiXCR and retained in-frame beta chains. Merged by CDR3 protein, the rows form single entries marked with the most common genes and DNA. Present in this sample are roughly 500,000 distinct CDR3 sequences, about 15% of which were seen just once. Less than 4% of the sample belongs to the ten largest clones. With regard to this clonotype: Its antigen is unknown. There are no base qualities to consult, and no much larger clone falls within one base.

There are 17 amino acids in the CDR3, from cysteine to phenylalanine inclusive. Just the 51-base CDR3 DNA is kept, in frame starting at base 1. The CDR1 and CDR2 encoded by the germline V gene are LGHNA and YNFKEQ. Germline trimming: 4 bases from V, 2 bases from J; junction bases outside gene matches: 12. This receptor chain uses TRBV4-2 and TRBJ2-3; 7 bases in the middle match TRBD2. The sequenced sample was CD4+ T cells sorted from PBMCs, obtained around 25 months after vaccination. The TCR originated in a man aged 45-69 years who received an inactivated influenza vaccine. Donor details come from another sample of the same person, matched by shared clones. The DNA sequence follows: TGTGCCAGCAGCCGTTTTAGCGGGCTATCGCCCACAGATACGCAGTATTTT. Its coded protein is CASSRFSGLSPTDTQYF.